Each of the 5 T cell receptor beta chains below was sequenced from the same sample in a study of blood T cells in healthy people across ages. A sample-barcoded 5' primer and a J-beta primer mix were used in a second PCR of about 7 to 12 cycles. A single record per CDR3 protein comes from TCRdb applying MiXCR to the 5' RACE reads. Among approximately 600,000 distinct CDR3 sequences listed, roughly 53% were seen once. Sequenced input: blood. The receptors shown here come from a man in his 60s in good health.

This chain uses TRBV5-1 with TRBJ1-1; 7 nucleotides agree with TRBD1. Looked up from germline, CDR1 is SGHRS and CDR2 is YFSETQ. CDR3 length: 16 residues. The V and J ends lost 4 bases and 0 bases, in that order; junction bases with no gene match: 9. CDR3 DNA sequence: TGCGCCAGCAGCCCCCACTGGGACAGTTTGAACACTGAAGCTTTCTTT. This translates into CASSPHWDSLNTEAFF.

The rearrangement joins TRBV20-1 to TRBJ2-1; 7 nucleotides match TRBD2. CDR1 and CDR2 from the germline V gene are DFQATT and SNEGSKA (reference sequence). This CDR3 spans 15 amino acids. Trimming took 5 bases from V and 0 from J; bases not matched to a gene: 7. CDR3 amino acids: CSAGLGLSSYNEQFF. For the CDR3, the DNA is TGCAGTGCTGGACTAGGCCTAAGCTCCTACAATGAGCAGTTCTTC.

V gene TRBV28 combines with J gene TRBJ2-1, with 8 bases that match TRBD1. V trimming: 6 bases; J trimming: 7 bases; junction bases outside the gene matches: 11. Per the germline V gene, CDR1 is MDHEN and CDR2 is SYDVKM. The CDR3 is made up of 15 amino acids. The CDR3 sequence is CASRKGGRQGNEQFF. The CDR3 coding sequence is TGTGCCAGCAGGAAAGGGGGGCGACAGGGGAATGAGCAGTTCTTC.

This sequence joins TRBV6-5 and TRBJ2-4; 13 bases are a match to TRBD2. Near its end, the DNA agrees better with TRBJ2-5, so the J call may be wrong. CDR3 length equals 16 residues. The V gene's germline CDR1 is MNHEY and CDR2 SVGAGI. The CDR3 DNA follows: TGTGCCAGCGGACGCAGCACTAGCGGGGGGGCTCAGACCCAGTACTTC. This codes for CASGRSTSGGAQTQYF.

J is TRBJ2-4 and V is TRBV7-9, with D unclear. V dropped 2 bases and J dropped 0 bases, with 5 bases sitting between them. CDR1 and CDR2 from the germline V gene are SEHNR and FQNEAQ (reference sequence). This CDR3 has 14 amino acids. The CDR3 protein is CASSLFGAKNIQYF. CDR3 coding DNA: TGTGCCAGCAGCTTATTTGGAGCCAAAAACATTCAGTACTTC.